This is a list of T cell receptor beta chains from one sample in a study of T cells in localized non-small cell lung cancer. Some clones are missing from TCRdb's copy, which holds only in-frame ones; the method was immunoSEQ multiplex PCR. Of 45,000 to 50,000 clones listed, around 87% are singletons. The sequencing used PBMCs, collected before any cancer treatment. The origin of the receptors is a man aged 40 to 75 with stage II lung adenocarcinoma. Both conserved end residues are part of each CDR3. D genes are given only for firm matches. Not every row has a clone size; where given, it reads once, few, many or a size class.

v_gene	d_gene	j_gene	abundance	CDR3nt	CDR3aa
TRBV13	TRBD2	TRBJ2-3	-	TGTGCCAGCAGTCCACTGGGACTAGCGGGGGGTCTCAGCACAGATACGCAGTATTTT	CASSPLGLAGGLSTDTQYF
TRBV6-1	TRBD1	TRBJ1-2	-	TGTGCCAGCAGCCGGGACAGGGGGCATGGCTACACCTTC	CASSRDRGHGYTF
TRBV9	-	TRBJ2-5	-	TGTGCCAGCAGCGCAGACAGTTTCCAAGAGACCCAGTACTTC	CASSADSFQETQYF
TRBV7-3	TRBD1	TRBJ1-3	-	TGTGCCAGCAGGGACAGGGAGCTCGTGCGAGGAAACACCATATATTTT	CASRDRELVRGNTIYF
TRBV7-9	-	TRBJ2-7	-	TGTGCCAGCAGCGGGGTATACTCCTACGAGCAGTACTTC	CASSGVYSYEQYF
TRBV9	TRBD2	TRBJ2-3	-	TGTGCCAGCAGCGTAGGGGCTCGAGCGGGACTCACAGATACGCAGTATTTT	CASSVGARAGLTDTQYF
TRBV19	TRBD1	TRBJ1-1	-	TGTGCCAGCCAGGACAGGGGGCCGCGGGGAGCTTTCTTT	CASQDRGPRGAFF
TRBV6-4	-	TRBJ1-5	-	TGTGCCAGCAGTCAGACAGTAAATCAGCCCCAGCATTTT	CASSQTVNQPQHF
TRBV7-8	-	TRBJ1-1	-	TGTGCCAGCAGCTTGAAAAACACTGAAGCTTTCTTT	CASSLKNTEAFF
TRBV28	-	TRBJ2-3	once	TGTGCCAGCAGCGGGACACTGAGCACAGATACGCAGTATTTT	CASSGTLSTDTQYF
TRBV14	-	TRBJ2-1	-	TGTGCCAGCAGCCAAGATTTGGGCAGGGAACAGTTCTTC	CASSQDLGREQFF
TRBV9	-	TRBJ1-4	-	TGTGCCAGCAGCGCTTCCGGGACTACTAATGAAAAACTGTTTTTT	CASSASGTTNEKLFF
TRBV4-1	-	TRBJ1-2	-	TGCGCCAGCAGCCAAGCGCAGGGATATGGCTACACCTTC	CASSQAQGYGYTF
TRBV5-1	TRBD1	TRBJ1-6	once	TGCGCCAGCAGCTTTGGGACAGATAATTCACCCCTCCACTTT	CASSFGTDNSPLHF
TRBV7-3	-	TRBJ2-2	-	TGTGCCAGCAGCTTAAGTTGGGGTGACGGGGAGCTGTTTTTT	CASSLSWGDGELFF
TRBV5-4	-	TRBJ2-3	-	TGTGCCAGCAGCTTGGAGGGGATGGGGGATACGCAGTATTTT	CASSLEGMGDTQYF
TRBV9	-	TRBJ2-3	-	TGTGCCAGCAGCTCCCGTCAGGACCCGGGGGACACAGATACGCAGTATTTT	CASSSRQDPGDTDTQYF
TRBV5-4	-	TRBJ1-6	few	TGTGCCAGCAGCTTGGACAATTCACCCCTCCACTTT	CASSLDNSPLHF
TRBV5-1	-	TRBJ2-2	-	TGCGCCAGCAGCTTGGGGGGCGTGGGGTCGTCCACCGGGGAGCTGTTTTTT	CASSLGGVGSSTGELFF
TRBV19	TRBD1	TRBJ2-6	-	TGTGCCAGTAGGTCGCAGGGGGCTGGGGCCAACGTCCTGACTTTC	CASRSQGAGANVLTF
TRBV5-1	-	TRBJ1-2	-	TGCGCCAGCAGCTTCGGCGGGGCCGACTATGGCTACACCTTC	CASSFGGADYGYTF
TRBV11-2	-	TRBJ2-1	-	TGTGCCAGCAGCTTTGCCCGGAGTACCTACAATGAGCAGTTCTTC	CASSFARSTYNEQFF
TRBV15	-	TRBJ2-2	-	TGTGCCACCAGCAGAGGGAGAGAGAGGGGGCGGGGGAACACCGGGGAGCTGTTTTTT	CATSRGRERGRGNTGELFF
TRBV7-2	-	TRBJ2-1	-	TGTGCCAGCACCCTTCCCGACTTAGCAGGCGGAAAGCAGTTCTTC	CASTLPDLAGGKQFF
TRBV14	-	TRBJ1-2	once	TGTGCCAGCAGCCAAGACGTCGGGAACTATGGCTACACCTTC	CASSQDVGNYGYTF
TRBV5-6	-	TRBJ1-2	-	TGTGCCAGCAGCTTACAAGGGTATGGCTACACCTTC	CASSLQGYGYTF
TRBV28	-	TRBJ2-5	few	TGTGCCAGCATCCAGGGGACCGAAGAGACCCAGTACTTC	CASIQGTEETQYF
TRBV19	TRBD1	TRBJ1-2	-	TGTGCCAGTAGTGTATCCCAGGGGGCTGGCTATGGCTACACCTTC	CASSVSQGAGYGYTF
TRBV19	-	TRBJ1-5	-	TGTGCCAGTACCCCAAGGGGTCAGCCCCAGCATTTT	CASTPRGQPQHF
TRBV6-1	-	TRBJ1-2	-	TGTGCCAGCAGTGAAGGCCTCGGGGAGGGCTACACCTTC	CASSEGLGEGYTF
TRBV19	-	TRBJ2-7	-	TGTGCCAGTAGCCCAGGGAACGAGTACGAGCAGTACTTC	CASSPGNEYEQYF
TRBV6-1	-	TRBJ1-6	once	TGTGCCAGCGTCAGGGGTAATTCACCCCTCCACTTT	CASVRGNSPLHF
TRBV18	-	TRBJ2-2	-	TGTGCCAGCTCCGTCGCACAAAACACCGGGGAGCTGTTTTTT	CASSVAQNTGELFF
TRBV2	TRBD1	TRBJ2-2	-	TGTGCCAGCCGGGACAGGTTGGCTTTGGGGGAGCTGTTTTTT	CASRDRLALGELFF
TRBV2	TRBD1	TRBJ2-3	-	TGTGCCACCCGGGACAGGAGCACAGATACGCAGTATTTT	CATRDRSTDTQYF
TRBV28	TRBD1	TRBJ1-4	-	TGTGCCAGCAGCCGTACAGGGGGCGAGGCTGAAAAACTGTTTTTT	CASSRTGGEAEKLFF
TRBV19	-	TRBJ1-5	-	TGTGCCTCTTGGGGCAGCAATCAGCCCCAGCATTTT	CASWGSNQPQHF
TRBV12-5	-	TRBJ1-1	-	TGTGCTAGTGGTTTGAGAACCGGGCCCTTTGAAGCTTTCTTT	CASGLRTGPFEAFF
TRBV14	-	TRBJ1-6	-	TGTGCCAGCAGCCAACTCGCAGGGAATTCACCCCTCCACTTT	CASSQLAGNSPLHF